This T cell receptor beta chain emerged from a study of human thymus T cells. Corrective cardiac operations yielded the resected thymus tissue. V lost 1 base to trimming and J lost 0 bases, with 9 bases between them. CDR3 size: 16 residues. The germline V gene has CDR1 MNHEY and CDR2 SVGAGI. Sequencing used immunoSEQ multiplex PCR; TCRdb keeps in-frame clones, though not all of them. This table holds roughly 120,000 clones, 90% to 95% found once. V gene TRBV6-5 combines with J gene TRBJ2-2; possibly TRBD2 for D (6 bases). The clonotype was recovered from a boy under three years old with a congenital heart defect but otherwise immunologically healthy. Sequencing was carried out using thymus tissue. DNA of the CDR3: TGTGCCAGCAGTTACTATGCGGGGCCGAACACCGGGGAGCTGTTTTTT. The encoded protein is CASSYYAGPNTGELFF.